The TCR beta chain under discussion was sequenced for a study of blood T cell repertoires in COVID-19. The CDR3 is 13 amino acids. CDR1 is KGHDR and CDR2 is SFDVKD in the germline V gene. Trimming cost V 5 bases and J 1 base, with 4 bases left between them. TCRdb's copy holds only in-frame clones and misses some; the assay was immunoSEQ multiplex PCR. Of approximately 290,000 clones listed, 75% to 90% are singletons. The source of this sequence is a woman in her thirties who had recovered from COVID-19. Sequencing input: PBMCs or T cells enriched from blood (not recorded which). This chain joins TRBV24-1 and TRBJ2-2; no firm D call. CDR3 DNA sequence: TGTGCCACCAGTGCAATGAACACCGGGGAGCTGTTTTTT. This translates into CATSAMNTGELFF.